The 9 T cell receptor beta chains given below trace back to one sample, sequenced in a study of shared clonotypes between healthy human individuals. Some clones are missing from TCRdb's copy, which holds only in-frame ones; the method was immunoSEQ multiplex PCR. The profile covers about 2.2 million clones, with roughly 91% appearing a single time and 1.7% taken by the ten largest. CD45RO negativity and positive selection for CCR7 defined naive CD8 cells, a population that excluded terminally differentiated effector memory CD45RA+ cells. The sample taken for sequencing was naive CD8+ T cells from PBMCs. These TCRs come from a man aged 18-30 years in good health. Some clones in this sample may be carry-over from other donors' samples.

J is TRBJ2-7 and V is TRBV5-6; TRBD1 aligns across 7 bases. Per germline, CDR1 SGHDT and CDR2 YYEEEE. CDR3 length equals 14 residues. J lost 6 bases, V lost 0 bases, and 6 bases had no gene match. The CDR3 spells CASSLGKGAVEQYF. For the CDR3, the DNA is TGTGCCAGCAGCTTGGGCAAGGGGGCGGTCGAGCAGTACTTC.

In the case of this clone: Other DNA sequences from this sample encode an identical CDR3 as well. The J gene is TRBJ2-7, the V gene TRBV28; the match to TRBD2 covers 7 bases. This CDR3 contains 13 residues. Germline trimming cut 3 bases from V and 4 bases from J; bases unmatched to any gene: 3. The germline V gene encodes CDR1 MDHEN and CDR2 SYDVKM. This chain's CDR3 is CASSLSGGYEQYF. In DNA, the CDR3 is TGTGCCAGCAGTTTGTCGGGAGGTTACGAGCAGTACTTC.

V gene TRBV28 combines with J gene TRBJ1-3; D ambiguous. This CDR3 spans 14 amino acids. In germline, CDR1 is MDHEN, CDR2 SYDVKM. Between the trimmed V and J ends, which lost 3 bases and 4 bases, there was a span of 10 bases. The CDR3 here is CASSLIGPGNTIYF. CDR3 DNA sequence: TGTGCCAGCAGTTTGATAGGGCCAGGAAACACCATATATTTT.

J is TRBJ1-2 and V is TRBV7-9; possible D gene TRBD1, 6 bases. The CDR3 loop spans 15 amino acids. Germline loops: CDR1 SEHNR, CDR2 FQNEAQ (reference sequence). The V gene lost 5 bases and the J gene lost 7 bases, with 20 bases spanning the gap. The CDR3 loop is CASSDQRQDLPGYTF. The CDR3 DNA reads TGTGCCAGCAGCGACCAAAGACAGGACCTACCTGGCTACACCTTC.

This chain uses TRBV21-1 with TRBJ2-7; TRBD1 is the table's D call and was not checked against the DNA. TRBV21-1 is deemed a pseudogene. The CDR3 covers 15 residues. The CDR3, as DNA: TGTGCCAGCAGAAAAAGGGGACAGGGGTTTCGCGAGCAGTACTTC. Its protein is CASRKRGQGFREQYF.

On this clone: Within the sample, other DNA sequences also encode this same CDR3. The chain has TRBV9 and TRBJ2-2; 8 bases agree with TRBD1. Losses at the gene ends were 4 bases for V and 0 bases for J; bases not matched to a gene: 5. Looked up from germline, CDR1 is SGDLS and CDR2 is YYNGEE. The CDR3 is 16 residues long. CDR3 nucleotide sequence: TGTGCCAGCAGCCCCCGGACAGGGACGAACACCGGGGAGCTGTTTTTT. It translates to CASSPRTGTNTGELFF.

V and J are TRBV7-9 and TRBJ2-7; the D is unclear. Trimming left V 4 bases short and J 3 bases short, with 10 bases between. The CDR3 extends over 13 amino acids. Germline assignment: CDR1 SEHNR and CDR2 FQNEAQ (reference sequence). The CDR3 DNA reads as TGTGCCAGCAGCTCTGAGTGGGACTACGAGCAGTACTTC. It yields the protein CASSSEWDYEQYF. The variable domain in full, completed from reference TRBV7-9 and TRBJ2-7, reads DTGVSQNPRHKITKRGQNVTFRCDPISEHNRLYWYRQTLGQGPEFLTYFQNEAQLEKSRLLSDRFSAERPKGSFSTLEIQRTEQGDSAMYLCASSSEWDYEQYFGPGTRLTVT.

This chain links TRBV6-1 with TRBJ2-1; 13 bases line up with TRBD2. The CDR3 runs 17 residues. Trimming took 2 bases from V and 9 from J; bases not matched to a gene: 10. Germline V CDR1 and CDR2: MNHNS, SASEGT. CDR3 nucleotide sequence: TGTGCCAGCAGTGAACCCTGGACTAGCGGGAGTCGCGGTGAGCAGTTCTTC. Amino acid sequence: CASSEPWTSGSRGEQFF.

The chain recombines TRBV11-2 with TRBJ2-2; D is unresolved. Germline values: CDR1 SGHAT, CDR2 FQNNGV. The CDR3 sequence is 16 residues long. V shed 1 base and J shed 0 bases, with 9 bases lying between them. The CDR3, as DNA: TGTGCCAGCAGCTTAGGTAGCCCGGCGAACACCGGGGAGCTGTTTTTT. It specifies CASSLGSPANTGELFF.